Shown below are 14 T cell receptor beta chains from a single sample sequenced in a study of blood T cell repertoires in COVID-19. Repertoires were generated with immunoSEQ multiplex PCR, while TCRdb's copy carries only in-frame clones and drops some. The sample contains 200,000 to 250,000 clones, roughly 87% of which appear only once. Sequenced input: PBMCs or T cells enriched from blood (not recorded which). The origin of the receptors is a woman in her 30s with acute COVID-19.

The chain joins TRBV4-3 to TRBJ2-1; TRBD2 is a possible D gene (6 bases). CDR3 length: 16 amino acids. Trimming took 1 base from V and 7 from J, leaving 17 bases between them. Germline-derived CDR1 and CDR2 are LGHNA and YSLEER. The CDR3: CASSQGVWGEGNEQFF. The DNA of the CDR3 is TGCGCCAGCAGCCAAGGAGTGTGGGGGGAAGGAAATGAGCAGTTCTTC.

In this sample, this clone turned up once. The J gene is TRBJ2-1, the V gene TRBV29-1; 9 bases align to TRBD1. Trimming removed 3 bases from V and 0 bases from J; junction bases left unmatched: 9. Germline values: CDR1 SQVTM, CDR2 ANQGSEA. The CDR3 consists of 17 residues. DNA for the CDR3: TGCAGCGTTGAGGGGGACAGGGCCAAAGTCTCCTACAATGAGCAGTTCTTC. It is translated as CSVEGDRAKVSYNEQFF.

V usage is TRBV11-2 and J usage is TRBJ2-3; D is unresolved. CDR3 size: 15 residues. V shed 1 base and J shed 3 bases, with 11 bases lying between them. Germline V lookup: CDR1 SGHAT, CDR2 FQNNGV. The chain's CDR3 is CASSLGHPETDTQYF. In DNA form, the CDR3 reads TGTGCCAGCAGCTTAGGCCATCCCGAGACAGATACGCAGTATTTT.

The chain recombines TRBV18 with TRBJ2-3; D is unclear. CDR1 KGHSH and CDR2 LQKENI come from the germline V gene. V lost 0 bases and J lost 0, with 4 bases in between. The CDR3 consists of 14 residues. The CDR3 sequence is CASSPPQSTDTQYF. DNA of the CDR3: TGTGCCAGCTCACCACCCCAGAGCACAGATACGCAGTATTTT.

CDR3 DNA sequence: TGCGCCAGCAGCCAAGATCCGGTAGCGGGGGGGAGTAAAGAGACCCAGTACTTC. Protein: CASSQDPVAGGSKETQYF. The V and J genes are TRBV4-3 and TRBJ2-5, with 11 bases lining up with TRBD2. Germline V CDR1 and CDR2: LGHNA, YSLEER. CDR3 length equals 18 residues. V was clipped by 0 bases and J by 3 bases; unmatched bases: 9.

The chain combines TRBV4-2 with TRBJ1-3; TRBD1 might be the D (6 bases). The CDR3 runs 16 residues. CDR1 is LGHNA and CDR2 is YNFKEQ in the germline V gene. Trimming pared 4 bases from V and 0 bases from J, leaving 13 bases between. For the CDR3, the DNA is TGTGCCAGCAGCCCCCGTTCGGACAGCTCTGGAAACACCATATATTTT. Protein: CASSPRSDSSGNTIYF.

V is TRBV23-1 and J is TRBJ1-6; possible D gene TRBD1, 6 bases. TRBV23-1 is an ORF for which the function is uncertain. Trimming took off 3 bases at V and 1 base at J, with 10 bases between the two ends. This CDR3 is 16 amino acids long. CDR3 DNA sequence: TGCGCCAGCAGTCATCCCAGGGGATCCTATAATTCACCCCTCCACTTT. This gives the protein CASSHPRGSYNSPLHF.

This clone was observed once. This chain links TRBV4-1 with TRBJ2-1; maybe TRBD2 (6 bases). The CDR3 spans 17 residues. CDR1 is MGHRA, CDR2 YSYEKL, per germline. V shed 4 bases and J shed 8 bases, with 24 bases lying between them. The CDR3 is CASSPTVIGTRRHEQFF. Here the CDR3 DNA reads TGCGCCAGCAGCCCAACTGTTATCGGGACTCGACGCCATGAGCAGTTCTTC.

The chain combines TRBV6-1 with TRBJ2-2; a weak D match, TRBD2 (6 bases). Per germline, CDR1 MNHNS and CDR2 SASEGT. The CDR3 consists of 15 residues. The V gene lost 3 bases and the J gene lost 4 bases, with 12 bases spanning the gap. The CDR3 bases are TGTGCCAGCAGTGACCGGGGGTTGGGCACCGGGGAGCTGTTTTTT. It yields the protein CASSDRGLGTGELFF.

This chain links TRBV15 with TRBJ1-4, with D possibly TRBD1 on 5 matching bases. The CDR3 is made up of 13 amino acids. CDR1 is LNHNV and CDR2 is YYDKDF in the germline V gene (reference sequence). Trimming stripped 0 bases from V and 8 bases from J, with 7 bases between. The CDR3 region is CATSRDQGEKLFF. Here the CDR3 DNA reads TGTGCCACCAGCAGAGATCAGGGAGAAAAACTGTTTTTT.

The rearrangement joins TRBV4-1 to TRBJ2-3, with 7 bases aligning to TRBD2. The germline V gene has CDR1 MGHRA and CDR2 YSYEKL. The CDR3 has 15 amino acids. V trimming: 7 bases; J trimming: 6 bases; junction bases outside the gene matches: 13. Here the CDR3 DNA reads TGCGCCAGCACCCCCTTTGCGGGGGTCGGGGATACGCAGTATTTT. Its translation is CASTPFAGVGDTQYF.

This chain links TRBV5-5 with TRBJ2-7; weak D call: TRBD2 (5 bases). The germline CDR1 and CDR2 sequences are SGHKS and YYEKEE (reference sequence). V lost 2 bases and J 5 bases, leaving 14 bases between the germline ends. This CDR3 has 14 amino acids. CDR3 protein: CASSFRSPGNEQYF. The CDR3 DNA follows: TGTGCCAGCAGCTTTCGCAGTCCGGGGAACGAGCAGTACTTC.

This clone was recorded only once. V is TRBV6-5 and J is TRBJ2-5, with D possibly TRBD2 on 6 matching bases. V was trimmed by 6 bases and J by 1 base, leaving 15 bases between them. Germline values: CDR1 MNHEY, CDR2 SVGAGI. The CDR3 runs to 15 residues. CDR3 sequence (DNA): TGTGCCAGCAGCACCCACGGGGGTTCCCAAGAGACCCAGTACTTC. Its protein is CASSTHGGSQETQYF.

This CDR3 reads CASSSRQGRFHEQFF. The CDR3 bases are TGTGCCAGCAGCTCCCGACAGGGGAGATTCCATGAGCAGTTCTTC. V is TRBV11-2 and J is TRBJ2-1; 8 bases fit TRBD1. The CDR3 loop spans 15 amino acids. Germline V gene sequence: CDR1 SGHAT, CDR2 FQNNGV. V lost 4 bases, J lost 8 bases, and 10 bases stayed unmatched.